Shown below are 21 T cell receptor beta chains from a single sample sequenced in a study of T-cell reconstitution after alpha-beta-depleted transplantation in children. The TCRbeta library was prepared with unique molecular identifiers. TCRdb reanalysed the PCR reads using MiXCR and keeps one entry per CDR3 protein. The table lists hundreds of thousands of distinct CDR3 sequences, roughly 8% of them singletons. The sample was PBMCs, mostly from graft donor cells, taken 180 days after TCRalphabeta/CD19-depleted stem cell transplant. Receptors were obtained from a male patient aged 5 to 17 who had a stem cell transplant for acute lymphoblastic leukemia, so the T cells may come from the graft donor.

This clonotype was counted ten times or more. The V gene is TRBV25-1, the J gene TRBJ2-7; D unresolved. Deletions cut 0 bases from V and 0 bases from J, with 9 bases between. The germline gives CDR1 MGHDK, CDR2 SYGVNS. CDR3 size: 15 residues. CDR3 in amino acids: CASSEYSVSSYEQYF. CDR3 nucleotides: TGTGCCAGCAGTGAATATAGTGTCAGCTCCTACGAGCAGTACTTC.

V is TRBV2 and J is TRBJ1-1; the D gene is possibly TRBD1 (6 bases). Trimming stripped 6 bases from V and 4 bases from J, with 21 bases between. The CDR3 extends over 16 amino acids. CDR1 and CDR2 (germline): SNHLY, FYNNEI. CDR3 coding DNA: TGTGCCAGCAGCAACCAATTTACAGGGAGCGCCACTGAAGCTTTCTTT. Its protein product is CASSNQFTGSATEAFF.

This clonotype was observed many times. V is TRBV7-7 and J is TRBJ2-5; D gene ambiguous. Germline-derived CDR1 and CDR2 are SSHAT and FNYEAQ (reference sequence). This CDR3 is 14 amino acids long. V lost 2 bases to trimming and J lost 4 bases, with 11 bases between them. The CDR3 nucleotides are TGTGCCAGCAGCTTACGGCCGGGCCCAGAGACCCAGTACTTC. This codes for CASSLRPGPETQYF.

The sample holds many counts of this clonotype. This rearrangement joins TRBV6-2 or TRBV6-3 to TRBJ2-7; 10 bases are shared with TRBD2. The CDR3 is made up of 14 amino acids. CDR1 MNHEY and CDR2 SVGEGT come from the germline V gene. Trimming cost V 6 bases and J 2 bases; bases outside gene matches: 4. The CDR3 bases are TGTGCCAGCAGAGAGAGCGGGGGGGCCTACGAGCAGTACTTC. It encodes CASRESGGAYEQYF.

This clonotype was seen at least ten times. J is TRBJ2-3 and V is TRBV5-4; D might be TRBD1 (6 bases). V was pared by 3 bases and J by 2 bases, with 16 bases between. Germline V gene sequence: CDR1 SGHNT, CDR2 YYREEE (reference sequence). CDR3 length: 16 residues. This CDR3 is CASSSLWGLTTDTQYF. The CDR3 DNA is TGTGCCAGCAGCTCCCTTTGGGGGCTAACCACAGATACGCAGTATTTT. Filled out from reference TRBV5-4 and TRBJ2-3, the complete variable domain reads ETGVTQSPTHLIKTRGQQVTLRCSSQSGHNTVSWYQQALGQGPQFIFQYYREEENGRGNFPPRFSGLQFPNYSSELNVNALELDDSALYLCASSSLWGLTTDTQYFGPGTRLTVL.

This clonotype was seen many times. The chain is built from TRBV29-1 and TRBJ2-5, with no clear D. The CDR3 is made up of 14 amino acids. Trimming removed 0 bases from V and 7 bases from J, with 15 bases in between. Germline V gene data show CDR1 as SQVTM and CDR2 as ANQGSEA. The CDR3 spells CSVEDGLGKGTQYF. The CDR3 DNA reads TGCAGCGTTGAAGATGGCCTAGGGAAGGGGACCCAGTACTTC.

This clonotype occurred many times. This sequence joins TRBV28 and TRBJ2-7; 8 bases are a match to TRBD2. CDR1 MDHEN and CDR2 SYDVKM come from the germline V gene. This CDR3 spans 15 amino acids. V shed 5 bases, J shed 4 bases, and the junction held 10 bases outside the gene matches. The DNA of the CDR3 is TGTGCCAGCAGTACACCTTCGGGAGGGCCGTACGAGCAGTACTTC. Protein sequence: CASSTPSGGPYEQYF.

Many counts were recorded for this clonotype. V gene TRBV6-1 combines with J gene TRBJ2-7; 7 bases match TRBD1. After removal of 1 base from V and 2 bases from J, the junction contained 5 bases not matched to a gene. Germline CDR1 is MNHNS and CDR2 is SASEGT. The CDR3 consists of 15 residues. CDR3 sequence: CASSEGTGRAYEQYF. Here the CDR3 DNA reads TGTGCCAGCAGTGAAGGGACAGGTCGAGCCTACGAGCAGTACTTC.

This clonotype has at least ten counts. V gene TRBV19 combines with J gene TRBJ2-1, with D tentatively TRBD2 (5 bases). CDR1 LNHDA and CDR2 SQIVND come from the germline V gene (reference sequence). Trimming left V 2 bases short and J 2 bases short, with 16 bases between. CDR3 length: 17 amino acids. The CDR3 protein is CASSIHLGASAYNEQFF. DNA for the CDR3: TGTGCCAGTAGTATACACCTGGGAGCGAGTGCCTACAATGAGCAGTTCTTC.

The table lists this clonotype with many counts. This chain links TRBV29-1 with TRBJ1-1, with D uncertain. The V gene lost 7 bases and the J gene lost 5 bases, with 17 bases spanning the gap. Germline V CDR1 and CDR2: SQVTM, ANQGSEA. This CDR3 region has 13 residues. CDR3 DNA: TGCAGCGCGACAAAACTGGGGATTACTGAAGCTTTCTTT. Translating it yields CSATKLGITEAFF.

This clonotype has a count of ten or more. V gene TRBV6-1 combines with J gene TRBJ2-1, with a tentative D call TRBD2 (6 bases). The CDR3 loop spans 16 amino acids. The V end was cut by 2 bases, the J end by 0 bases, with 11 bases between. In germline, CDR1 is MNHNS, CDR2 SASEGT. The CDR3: CASSESSGSSYNEQFF. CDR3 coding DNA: TGTGCCAGCAGTGAATCCTCCGGGAGCTCCTACAATGAGCAGTTCTTC.

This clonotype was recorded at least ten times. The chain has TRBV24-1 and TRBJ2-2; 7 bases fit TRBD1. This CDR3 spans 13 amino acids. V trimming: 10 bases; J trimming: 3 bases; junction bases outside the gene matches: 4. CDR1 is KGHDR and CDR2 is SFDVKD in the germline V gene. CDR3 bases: TGTGCCACTAGGGACAGATACACCGGGGAGCTGTTTTTT. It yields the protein CATRDRYTGELFF.

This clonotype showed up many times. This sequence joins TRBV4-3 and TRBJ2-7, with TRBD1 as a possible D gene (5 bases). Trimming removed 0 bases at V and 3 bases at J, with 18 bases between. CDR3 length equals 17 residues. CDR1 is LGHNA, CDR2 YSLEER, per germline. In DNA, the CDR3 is TGCGCCAGCAGCCAAGAAAGGGGCTCAAGGGTTTACTACGAGCAGTACTTC. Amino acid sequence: CASSQERGSRVYYEQYF.

CDR3 protein: CASSFKGAWETQYF. The CDR3 region has the DNA TGTGCCAGCAGTTTCAAGGGGGCTTGGGAGACCCAGTACTTC. The chain recombines TRBV6-5 with TRBJ2-5; TRBD1 agrees at 7 bases. Germline CDR1 is MNHEY and CDR2 is SVGAGI. The CDR3 consists of 14 residues. The V gene end was trimmed by 4 bases and the J gene end by 5 bases; junction bases not matched to a gene: 7.

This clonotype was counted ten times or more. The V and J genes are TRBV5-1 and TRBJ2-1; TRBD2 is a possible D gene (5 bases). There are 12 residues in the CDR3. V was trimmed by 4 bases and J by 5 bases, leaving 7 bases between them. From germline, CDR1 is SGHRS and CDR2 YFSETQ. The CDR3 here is CASSRRDNEQFF. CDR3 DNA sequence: TGCGCCAGCAGCAGGCGGGACAATGAGCAGTTCTTC.

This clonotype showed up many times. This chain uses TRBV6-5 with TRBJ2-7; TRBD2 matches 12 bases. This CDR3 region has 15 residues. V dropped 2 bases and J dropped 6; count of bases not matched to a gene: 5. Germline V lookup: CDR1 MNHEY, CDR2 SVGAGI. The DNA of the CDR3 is TGTGCCAGCAGTTACCCGACTAGCGGGAGTAGCGAGCAGTACTTC. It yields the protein CASSYPTSGSSEQYF.

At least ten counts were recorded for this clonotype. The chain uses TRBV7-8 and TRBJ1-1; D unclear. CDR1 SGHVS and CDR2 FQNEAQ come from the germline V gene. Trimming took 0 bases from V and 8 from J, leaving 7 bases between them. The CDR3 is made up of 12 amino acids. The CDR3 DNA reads TGTGCCAGCAGCTTAGCATTCCAAGAAGCTTTCTTT. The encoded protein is CASSLAFQEAFF.

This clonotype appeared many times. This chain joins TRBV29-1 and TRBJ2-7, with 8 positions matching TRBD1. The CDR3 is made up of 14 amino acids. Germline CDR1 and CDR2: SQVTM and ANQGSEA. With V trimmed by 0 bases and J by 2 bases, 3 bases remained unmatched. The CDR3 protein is CSVEEGDRPYEQYF. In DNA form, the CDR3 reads TGCAGCGTTGAAGAAGGGGACAGGCCCTACGAGCAGTACTTC.

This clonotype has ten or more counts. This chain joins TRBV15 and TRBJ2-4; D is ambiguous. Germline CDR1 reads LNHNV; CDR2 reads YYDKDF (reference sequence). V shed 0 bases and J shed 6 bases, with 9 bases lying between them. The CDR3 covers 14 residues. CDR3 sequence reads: CATSRDQIRNIQYF. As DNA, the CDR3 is TGTGCCACCAGCAGAGATCAGATCAGAAACATTCAGTACTTC.

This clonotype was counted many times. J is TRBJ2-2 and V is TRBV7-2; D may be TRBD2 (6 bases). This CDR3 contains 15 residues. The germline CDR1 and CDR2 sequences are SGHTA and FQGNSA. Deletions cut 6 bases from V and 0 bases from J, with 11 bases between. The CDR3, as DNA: TGTGCCAGCAGGTTTAGCGGAACGAACACCGGGGAGCTGTTTTTT. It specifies CASRFSGTNTGELFF.

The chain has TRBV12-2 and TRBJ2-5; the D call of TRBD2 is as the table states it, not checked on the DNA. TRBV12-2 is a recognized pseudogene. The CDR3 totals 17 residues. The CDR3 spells CASHHREREGQRETQYF. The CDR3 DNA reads TGTGCAAGTCACCATCGTGAGCGGGAGGGCCAAAGGGAGACCCAGTACTTC.